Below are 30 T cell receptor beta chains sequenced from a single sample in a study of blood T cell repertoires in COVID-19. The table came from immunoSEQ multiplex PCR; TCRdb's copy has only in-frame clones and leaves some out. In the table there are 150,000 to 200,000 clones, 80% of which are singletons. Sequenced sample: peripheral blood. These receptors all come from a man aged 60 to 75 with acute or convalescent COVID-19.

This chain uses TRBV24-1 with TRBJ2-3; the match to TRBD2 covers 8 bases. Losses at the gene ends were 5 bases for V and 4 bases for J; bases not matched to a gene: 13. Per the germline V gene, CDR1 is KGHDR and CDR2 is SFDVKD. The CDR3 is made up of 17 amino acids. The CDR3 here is CATSGRGGGPGADTQYF. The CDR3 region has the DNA TGTGCCACCAGTGGACGGGGGGGAGGGCCCGGCGCAGATACGCAGTATTTT.

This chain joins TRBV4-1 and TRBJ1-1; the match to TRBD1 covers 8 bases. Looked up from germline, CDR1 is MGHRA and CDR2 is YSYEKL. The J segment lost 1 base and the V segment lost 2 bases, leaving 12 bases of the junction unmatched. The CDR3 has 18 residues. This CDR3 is CASSQPPGQEIPNTEAFF. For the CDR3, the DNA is TGCGCCAGCAGCCAACCGCCGGGACAGGAGATTCCGAACACTGAAGCTTTCTTT.

CDR3 sequence (DNA): TGTGCCACCAGCAGAGATAGCCACAGGACTGGAAACACCATATATTTT. As protein: CATSRDSHRTGNTIYF. J is TRBJ1-3 and V is TRBV15, with D possibly matching TRBD1 (5 bases). Germline CDR1 is LNHNV and CDR2 is YYDKDF (reference sequence). The CDR3 totals 16 residues. Trimming left V 0 bases short and J 2 bases short, with 11 bases between.

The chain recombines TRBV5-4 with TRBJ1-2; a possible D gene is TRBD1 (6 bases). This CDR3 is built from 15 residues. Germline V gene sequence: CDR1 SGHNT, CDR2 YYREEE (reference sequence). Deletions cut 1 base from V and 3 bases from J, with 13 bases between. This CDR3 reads CASSLRGGIDYGYTF. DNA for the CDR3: TGTGCCAGCAGCTTGCGGGGGGGCATAGACTATGGCTACACCTTC.

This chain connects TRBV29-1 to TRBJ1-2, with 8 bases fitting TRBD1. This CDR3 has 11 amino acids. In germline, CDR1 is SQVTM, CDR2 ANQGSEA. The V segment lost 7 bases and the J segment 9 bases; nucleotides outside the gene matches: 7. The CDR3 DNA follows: TGCAGCGCTGGGACAGGTCCCAGCTACACCTTC. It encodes CSAGTGPSYTF.

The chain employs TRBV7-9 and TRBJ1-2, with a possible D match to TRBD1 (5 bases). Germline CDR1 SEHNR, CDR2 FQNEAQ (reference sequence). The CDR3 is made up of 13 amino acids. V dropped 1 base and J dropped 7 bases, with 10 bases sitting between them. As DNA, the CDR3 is TGTGCCAGCAGCTTAGTAGGGGCTGGTGGCTACACCTTC. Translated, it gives CASSLVGAGGYTF.

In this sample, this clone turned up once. CDR3 DNA sequence: TGTGCCACCAGCAGGGGGGGGTACCCCACAACCGAGCAGTACTTC. Residues: CATSRGGYPTTEQYF. This chain links TRBV15 with TRBJ2-7; 7 nucleotides match TRBD2. V dropped 3 bases and J dropped 6; count of bases not matched to a gene: 11. CDR1 is LNHNV, CDR2 YYDKDF, per germline (reference sequence). CDR3 length: 15 residues.

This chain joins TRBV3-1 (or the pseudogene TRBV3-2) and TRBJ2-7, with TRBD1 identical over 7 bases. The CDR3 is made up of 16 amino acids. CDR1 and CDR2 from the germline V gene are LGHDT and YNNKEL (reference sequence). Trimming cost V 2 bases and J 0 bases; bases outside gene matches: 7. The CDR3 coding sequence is TGTGCCAGCAGCCAAAACAGGGGACCCCACTCCTACGAGCAGTACTTC. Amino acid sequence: CASSQNRGPHSYEQYF.

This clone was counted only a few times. CDR3 sequence (DNA): TGCAGTGCCGGGGGACAGCAGGGCTACACCTTC. Its translation: CSAGGQQGYTF. The V and J genes are TRBV20-1 and TRBJ1-2; 7 bases are shared with TRBD1. The CDR3 contains 11 residues. From germline, CDR1 is DFQATT and CDR2 SNEGSKA (reference sequence). Trimming took 6 bases from V and 8 from J; bases not matched to a gene: 6.

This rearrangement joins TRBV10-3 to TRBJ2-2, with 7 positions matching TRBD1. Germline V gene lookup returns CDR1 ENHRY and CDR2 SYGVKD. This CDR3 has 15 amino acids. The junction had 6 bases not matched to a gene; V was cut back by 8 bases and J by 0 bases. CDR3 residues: CAIRPGQANTGELFF. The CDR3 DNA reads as TGTGCCATCCGACCCGGACAGGCGAACACCGGGGAGCTGTTTTTT.

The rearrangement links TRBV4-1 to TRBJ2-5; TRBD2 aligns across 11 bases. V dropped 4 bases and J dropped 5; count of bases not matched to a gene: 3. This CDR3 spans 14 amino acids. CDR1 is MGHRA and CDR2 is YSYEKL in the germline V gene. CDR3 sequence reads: CASSPTSGMETQYF. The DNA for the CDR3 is TGCGCCAGCAGCCCGACTAGCGGGATGGAGACCCAGTACTTC.

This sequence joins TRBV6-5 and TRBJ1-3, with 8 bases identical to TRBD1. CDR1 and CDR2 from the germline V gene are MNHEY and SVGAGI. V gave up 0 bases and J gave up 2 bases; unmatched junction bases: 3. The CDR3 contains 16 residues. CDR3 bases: TGTGCCAGCAGTTACTCCGCAGGGGGCCCTGGAAACACCATATATTTT. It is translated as CASSYSAGGPGNTIYF.

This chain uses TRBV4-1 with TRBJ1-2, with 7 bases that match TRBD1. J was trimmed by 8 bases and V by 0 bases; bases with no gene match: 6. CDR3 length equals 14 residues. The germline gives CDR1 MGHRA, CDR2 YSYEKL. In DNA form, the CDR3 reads TGCGCCAGCAGCCAAGAAAAGGCACAGGGGGGCTACACCTTC. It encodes CASSQEKAQGGYTF.

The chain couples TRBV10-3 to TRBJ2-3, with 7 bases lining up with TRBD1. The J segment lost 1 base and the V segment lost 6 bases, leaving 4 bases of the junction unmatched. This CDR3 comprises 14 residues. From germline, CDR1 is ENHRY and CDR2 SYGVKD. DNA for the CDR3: TGTGCCATCAGAAGCGGACAGGGCACAGATACGCAGTATTTT. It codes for CAIRSGQGTDTQYF.

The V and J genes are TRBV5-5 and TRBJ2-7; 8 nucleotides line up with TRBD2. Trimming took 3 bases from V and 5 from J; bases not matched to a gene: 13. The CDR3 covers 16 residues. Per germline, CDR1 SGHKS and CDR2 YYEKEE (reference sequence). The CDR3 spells CASSWGGGRLSHEQYF. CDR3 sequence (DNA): TGTGCCAGCAGCTGGGGCGGGGGGCGGTTGTCCCACGAGCAGTACTTC.

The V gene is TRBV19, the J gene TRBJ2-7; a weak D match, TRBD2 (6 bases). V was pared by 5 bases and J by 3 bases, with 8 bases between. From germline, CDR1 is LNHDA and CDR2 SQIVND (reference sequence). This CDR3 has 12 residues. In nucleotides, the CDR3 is TGTGCCAGTAGTGGAGGGGACTACGAGCAGTACTTC. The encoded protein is CASSGGDYEQYF.

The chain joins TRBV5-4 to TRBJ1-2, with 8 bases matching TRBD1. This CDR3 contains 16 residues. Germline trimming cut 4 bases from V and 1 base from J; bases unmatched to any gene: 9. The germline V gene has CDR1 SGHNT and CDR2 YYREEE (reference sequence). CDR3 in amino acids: CASSDGRTGLNYGYTF. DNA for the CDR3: TGTGCCAGCAGCGACGGGAGGACAGGGCTTAACTATGGCTACACCTTC.

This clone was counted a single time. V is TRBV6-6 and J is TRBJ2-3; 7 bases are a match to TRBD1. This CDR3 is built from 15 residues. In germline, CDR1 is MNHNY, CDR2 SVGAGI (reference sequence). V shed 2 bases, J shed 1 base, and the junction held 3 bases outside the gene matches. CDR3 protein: CASSYTGAGTDTQYF. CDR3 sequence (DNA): TGTGCCAGCAGTTACACAGGGGCTGGCACAGATACGCAGTATTTT.

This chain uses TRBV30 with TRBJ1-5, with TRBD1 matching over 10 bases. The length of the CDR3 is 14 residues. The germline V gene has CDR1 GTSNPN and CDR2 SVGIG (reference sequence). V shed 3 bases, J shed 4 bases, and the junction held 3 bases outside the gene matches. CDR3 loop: CAWSTGQGNQPQHF. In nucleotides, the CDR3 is TGTGCCTGGAGCACGGGACAGGGGAATCAGCCCCAGCATTTT.

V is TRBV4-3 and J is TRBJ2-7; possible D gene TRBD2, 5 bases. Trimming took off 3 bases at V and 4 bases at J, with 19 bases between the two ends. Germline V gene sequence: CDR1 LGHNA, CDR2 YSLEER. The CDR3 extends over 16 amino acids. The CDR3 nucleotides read TGCGCCAGCAGCCAGGACTCCGAGGGAGTTATGTACGAGCAGTACTTC. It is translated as CASSQDSEGVMYEQYF.

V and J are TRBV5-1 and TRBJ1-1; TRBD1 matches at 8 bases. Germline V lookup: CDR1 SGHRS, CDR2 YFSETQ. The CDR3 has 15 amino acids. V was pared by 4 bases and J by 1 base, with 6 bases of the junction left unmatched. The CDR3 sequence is CASSPGGAGNTEAFF. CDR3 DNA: TGCGCCAGCAGCCCAGGGGGCGCGGGGAACACTGAAGCTTTCTTT.

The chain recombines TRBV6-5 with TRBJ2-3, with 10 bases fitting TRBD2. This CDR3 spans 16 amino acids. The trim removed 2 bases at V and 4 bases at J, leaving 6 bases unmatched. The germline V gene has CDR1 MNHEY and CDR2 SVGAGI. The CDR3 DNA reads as TGTGCCAGCAGTTACGTTGGGCTAGCGGGGGCAGATACGCAGTATTTT. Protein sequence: CASSYVGLAGADTQYF.

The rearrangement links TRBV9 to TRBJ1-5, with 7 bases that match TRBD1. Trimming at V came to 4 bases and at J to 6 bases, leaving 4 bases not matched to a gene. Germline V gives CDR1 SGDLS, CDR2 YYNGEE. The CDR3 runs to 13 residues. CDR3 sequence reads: CASSRQGSQPQHF. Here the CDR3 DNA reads TGTGCCAGCAGCCGACAGGGCTCTCAGCCCCAGCATTTT.

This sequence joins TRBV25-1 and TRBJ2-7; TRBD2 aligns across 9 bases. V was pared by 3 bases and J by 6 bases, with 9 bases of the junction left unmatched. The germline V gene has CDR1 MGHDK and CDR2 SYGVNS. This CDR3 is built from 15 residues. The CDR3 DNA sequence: TGTGCCAGCAGTGATCCCAGCGGGAGGCCCGGCGAGCAGTACTTC. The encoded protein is CASSDPSGRPGEQYF.

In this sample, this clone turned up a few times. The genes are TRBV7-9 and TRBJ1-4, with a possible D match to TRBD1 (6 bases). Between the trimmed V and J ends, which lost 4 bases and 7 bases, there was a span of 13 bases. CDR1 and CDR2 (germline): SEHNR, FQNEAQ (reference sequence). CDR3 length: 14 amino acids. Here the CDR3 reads CASSSQGFSEKLFF. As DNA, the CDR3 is TGTGCCAGCAGCTCACAGGGATTTAGTGAAAAACTGTTTTTT. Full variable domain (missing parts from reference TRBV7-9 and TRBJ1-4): DTGVSQNPRHKITKRGQNVTFRCDPISEHNRLYWYRQTLGQGPEFLTYFQNEAQLEKSRLLSDRFSAERPKGSFSTLEIQRTEQGDSAMYLCASSSQGFSEKLFFGSGTQLSVL.

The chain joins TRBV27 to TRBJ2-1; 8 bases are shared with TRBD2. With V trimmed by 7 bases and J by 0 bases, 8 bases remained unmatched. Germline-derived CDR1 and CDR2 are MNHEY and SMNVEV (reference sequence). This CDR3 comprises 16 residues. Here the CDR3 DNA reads TGTGCCAGCAAATGGGAGCTAGCGGGCTCCTACAATGAGCAGTTCTTC. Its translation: CASKWELAGSYNEQFF.

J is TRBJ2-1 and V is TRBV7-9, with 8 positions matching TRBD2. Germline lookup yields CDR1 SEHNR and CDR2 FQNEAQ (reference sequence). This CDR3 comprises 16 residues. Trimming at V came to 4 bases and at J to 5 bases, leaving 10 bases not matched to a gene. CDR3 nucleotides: TGTGCCAGCAGCTCAAGAAGCGGGACTAGGGACAATGAGCAGTTCTTC. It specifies CASSSRSGTRDNEQFF.

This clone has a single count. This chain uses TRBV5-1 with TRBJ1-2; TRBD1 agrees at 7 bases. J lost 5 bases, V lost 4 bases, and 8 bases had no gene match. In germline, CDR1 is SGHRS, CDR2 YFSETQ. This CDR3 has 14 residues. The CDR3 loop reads CASSAQGTAYGYTF. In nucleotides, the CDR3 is TGCGCCAGCAGCGCCCAGGGGACAGCGTATGGCTACACCTTC.

The CDR3 DNA reads TGTGCCAGCAGACAGGGGGCGGATCAGCCCCAGCATTTT. Its protein is CASRQGADQPQHF. The rearrangement uses TRBV28 and TRBJ1-5; 9 nucleotides agree with TRBD1. V shed 6 bases, J shed 5 bases, and the junction held 2 bases outside the gene matches. Germline CDR1 is MDHEN and CDR2 is SYDVKM. CDR3 size: 13 residues.

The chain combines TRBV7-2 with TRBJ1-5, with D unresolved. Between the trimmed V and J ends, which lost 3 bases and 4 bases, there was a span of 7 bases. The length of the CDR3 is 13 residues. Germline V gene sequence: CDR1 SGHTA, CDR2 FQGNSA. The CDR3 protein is CASSLWENQPQHF. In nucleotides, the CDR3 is TGTGCCAGCAGCTTGTGGGAGAATCAGCCCCAGCATTTT.